The sequence of this TCR beta chain was determined in a study of identical twins. This clonotype was counted ten times or more. The junction differs from germline at one of its ends, possibly a read error. CDR3 length: 13 amino acids. Germline V gene data show CDR1 as SGHVS and CDR2 as FNYEAQ. Every donor was a healthy Caucasian. TCRdb reprocessed the 5' RACE reads via MiXCR and lists one record per CDR3 protein. Of about 220,000 distinct CDR3 sequences listed, around a tenth are singletons. The TCR was taken from a woman younger than 35 in good health. The V call is TRBV7-6, the J call TRBJ1-2, with D maybe TRBD1 (6 bases). Input material: memory (CD45RO+) T cells sorted from blood. This CDR3 is CASSLGGDYGYTF. CDR3 DNA: TGTGCCAGCAGTTTAGGGGGGGACTATGGCTACACCTTC. Variable domain in full (rest from reference TRBV7-6 and TRBJ1-2): GAGVSQSPRYKVTKRGQDVALRCDPISGHVSLYWYRQALGQGPEFLTYFNYEAQQDKSGLPNDRFSAERPEGSISTLTIQRTEQRDSAMYRCASSLGGDYGYTFGSGTRLTVV.